These 32 T cell receptor beta chains were all obtained from the same sample, sequenced in a study of T cell responses to AZD1222 COVID-19 vaccine. The repertoire was sequenced with immunoSEQ multiplex PCR; TCRdb's copy has only in-frame clones and lacks some. Among under 150,000 clones, approximately 91% were seen once, and the ten largest hold 2.4%. The source material was peripheral blood, sampled on day 0 of AZD1222 vaccination. All receptors derive from an adult in good health.

The chain joins TRBV27 to TRBJ2-6; D not resolved. Germline V CDR1 and CDR2: MNHEY, SMNVEV (reference sequence). The CDR3 runs 16 residues. Trimming cost V 1 base and J 0 bases, with 7 bases left between them. The CDR3 DNA is TGTGCCAGCAGTTTATGGAGAAGCTCTGGGGCCAACGTCCTGACTTTC. This sequence encodes CASSLWRSSGANVLTF. Filled out from reference TRBV27 and TRBJ2-6, the complete variable domain reads EAQVTQNPRYLITVTGKKLTVTCSQNMNHEYMSWYRQDPGLGLRQIYYSMNVEVTDKGDVPEGYKVSRKEKRNFPLILESPSPNQTSLYFCASSLWRSSGANVLTFGAGSRLTVL.

V and J are TRBV11-2 and TRBJ1-1, with unresolved D. The V end was cut by 5 bases, the J end by 5 bases, with 18 bases between. The CDR3 contains 15 residues. The germline CDR1 and CDR2 sequences are SGHAT and FQNNGV. CDR3 region: CASSRPVTGRTEAFF. The CDR3 DNA follows: TGTGCCAGCAGCCGCCCAGTGACCGGGAGGACTGAAGCTTTCTTT.

The J gene is TRBJ1-4, the V gene TRBV5-6, with D perhaps matching TRBD1 (6 bases). The ends were cut back, 4 bases at V and 1 base at J, with 14 bases in the middle. Germline V gives CDR1 SGHDT, CDR2 YYEEEE. The CDR3 has 16 amino acids. The CDR3 nucleotides are TGTGCCAGCAGCGCCTACTCAGGGGTAACTAATGAAAAACTGTTTTTT. Its protein product is CASSAYSGVTNEKLFF.

This clone was seen just once. The chain recombines TRBV11-1 with TRBJ2-2; D tentatively fits TRBD1 or TRBD2 (5 bases each). This CDR3 has 15 residues. V gave up 1 base and J gave up 1 base, with 7 bases separating them. Germline assignment: CDR1 SGHAT and CDR2 FQDESV (reference sequence). The CDR3 DNA reads as TGTGCCAGCAGCTTAGGGGACCTGAACACCGGGGAGCTGTTTTTT. This translates into CASSLGDLNTGELFF.

This clone was counted once. The genes are TRBV28 and TRBJ2-2; D is perhaps TRBD1 (5 bases). Germline V gene data show CDR1 as MDHEN and CDR2 as SYDVKM. The CDR3 has 14 residues. Trimming left V 5 bases short and J 4 bases short, with 11 bases between. The CDR3 sequence is CASSLSQGTGELFF. The CDR3 coding sequence is TGTGCCAGCAGTCTGAGTCAGGGCACCGGGGAGCTGTTTTTT.

The gene calls are TRBV9 and TRBJ1-3, with 8 bases identical to TRBD1. The ends lost 2 bases at V and 8 bases at J; junction bases unmatched: 6. The germline CDR1 and CDR2 sequences are SGDLS and YYNGEE. The CDR3 sequence is 14 residues long. This CDR3 reads CASSVDRARDTIYF. The CDR3 nucleotides read TGTGCCAGCAGCGTGGACAGGGCGAGGGACACCATATATTTT.

This clone was seen only once. The chain links TRBV19 to TRBJ1-5; D call uncertain. V dropped 4 bases and J dropped 4 bases, with 11 bases sitting between them. The CDR3 is 14 amino acids. Germline CDR1 and CDR2: LNHDA and SQIVND (reference sequence). The CDR3 loop reads CASSTQMGNQPQHF. CDR3 DNA: TGTGCCAGTAGTACGCAAATGGGTAATCAGCCCCAGCATTTT.

This clone was counted once. The chain combines TRBV13 with TRBJ1-1; D ambiguous. Germline assignment: CDR1 PRHDT and CDR2 FYEKMQ (reference sequence). Deletions cut 3 bases from V and 4 bases from J, with 9 bases between. This CDR3 has 13 residues. The CDR3 DNA reads as TGTGCCAGCAGCTTGCGGAGGCCCACTGAAGCTTTCTTT. Its protein product is CASSLRRPTEAFF.

CDR3 protein: CASSPWGDEQFF. In DNA, the CDR3 is TGTGCCAGCAGCCCTTGGGGCGATGAGCAGTTCTTC. The J gene is TRBJ2-1, the V gene TRBV5-4, with D perhaps matching TRBD1 (5 bases). Per the germline V gene, CDR1 is SGHNT and CDR2 is YYREEE (reference sequence). V was pared by 4 bases and J by 8 bases, with 10 bases between. The CDR3 has 12 amino acids.

The J gene is TRBJ2-3, the V gene TRBV19; D might be TRBD1 (6 bases). V lost 6 bases and J 0 bases, leaving 7 bases between the germline ends. The CDR3 runs to 13 residues. Germline V gene data show CDR1 as LNHDA and CDR2 as SQIVND (reference sequence). CDR3 protein: CASRQGSTDTQYF. CDR3 in DNA: TGTGCCAGTAGACAGGGTAGCACAGATACGCAGTATTTT.

J is TRBJ2-2 and V is TRBV5-1; D gene uncertain. Germline CDR1 is SGHRS and CDR2 is YFSETQ. Trimming left V 3 bases short and J 2 bases short, with 11 bases between. This CDR3 is built from 15 residues. CDR3 loop: CASSSTVPNTGELFF. CDR3 sequence (DNA): TGCGCCAGCAGCTCTACCGTCCCTAACACCGGGGAGCTGTTTTTT.

This chain uses TRBV3-1 (or the pseudogene TRBV3-2) with TRBJ2-5; 8 bases are shared with TRBD1. Trimming at V came to 2 bases and at J to 3 bases, leaving 8 bases not matched to a gene. The CDR3 length is 16 residues. Per germline, CDR1 LGHDT and CDR2 YNNKEL (reference sequence). The CDR3 sequence is CASSQRVWTGKETQYF. CDR3 nucleotides: TGTGCCAGCAGCCAACGGGTATGGACAGGGAAAGAGACCCAGTACTTC.

V usage is TRBV10-1 and J usage is TRBJ2-1, with D perhaps matching TRBD2 (5 bases). Trimming removed 4 bases from V and 0 bases from J, with 13 bases in between. The CDR3 is made up of 16 amino acids. Looked up from germline, CDR1 is WNHNN and CDR2 is SYGVQD (reference sequence). CDR3 bases: TGCGCCAGCAGTGGGGTTAGTCGGGGCTCCTACAATGAGCAGTTCTTC. Protein product: CASSGVSRGSYNEQFF.

V is TRBV6-5 and J is TRBJ1-1, with a possible D match to TRBD1 (5 bases). CDR3 length: 13 amino acids. Germline lookup yields CDR1 MNHEY and CDR2 SVGAGI. V shed 6 bases and J shed 5 bases, with 13 bases lying between them. The CDR3 region has the DNA TGTGCCAGCAGCGCGGGACCGCGGACTGAAGCTTTCTTT. Protein sequence: CASSAGPRTEAFF.

The chain combines TRBV29-1 with TRBJ2-2, with 9 bases lining up with TRBD1. This CDR3 region has 16 residues. The V gene end was trimmed by 6 bases and the J gene end by 2 bases; junction bases not matched to a gene: 10. CDR1 is SQVTM, CDR2 ANQGSEA, per germline. CDR3 loop: CSVRGGTGSNTGELFF. The DNA for the CDR3 is TGCAGCGTCCGAGGTGGGACAGGGAGCAACACCGGGGAGCTGTTTTTT.

The chain joins TRBV6-1 to TRBJ2-4; a weak D match, TRBD2 (6 bases). The V end was cut by 1 base, the J end by 9 bases, with 13 bases between. This CDR3 has 14 residues. The germline gives CDR1 MNHNS, CDR2 SASEGT. DNA of the CDR3: TGTGCCAGCAGTGAAGAGGGGTGGCGGGGCATTCAGTACTTC. Translation: CASSEEGWRGIQYF.

This clone has a single count. V usage is TRBV24-1 and J usage is TRBJ1-5; perhaps TRBD1 as D (5 bases). The CDR3 totals 19 residues. Germline loops: CDR1 KGHDR, CDR2 SFDVKD. Trimming removed 4 bases at V and 0 bases at J, with 21 bases between. The CDR3 region has the DNA TGTGCCACCAGTGAACCGGGGGGACGGACCTCACATAGCAATCAGCCCCAGCATTTT. Translated, it gives CATSEPGGRTSHSNQPQHF.

V gene TRBV18 combines with J gene TRBJ1-2, with D unclear. The CDR3 totals 15 residues. The ends were cut back, 3 bases at V and 4 bases at J, with 15 bases in the middle. Germline V gives CDR1 KGHSH, CDR2 LQKENI. CDR3 nucleotides: TGTGCCAGCTCACCCGATGTAGGACTGCTCTATGGCTACACCTTC. It codes for CASSPDVGLLYGYTF.

The genes are TRBV3-1 (or the pseudogene TRBV3-2) and TRBJ2-5, with 10 bases identical to TRBD1. After removal of 4 bases from V and 7 bases from J, the junction contained 3 bases not matched to a gene. This CDR3 comprises 13 residues. Germline CDR1 is LGHDT and CDR2 is YNNKEL (reference sequence). The CDR3 DNA follows: TGTGCCAGCAGCCGGGGGACAGGGGCGACCCAGTACTTC. Protein sequence: CASSRGTGATQYF.

This clone was found a few times. This chain connects TRBV3-1 (or the pseudogene TRBV3-2) to TRBJ1-3; no firm D call. Germline V lookup: CDR1 LGHDT, CDR2 YNNKEL (reference sequence). This CDR3 has 14 residues. V was pared by 4 bases and J by 4 bases, with 11 bases between. CDR3 DNA sequence: TGTGCCAGCAGCCTCCTAGCGGGGGGAAACACCATATATTTT. Protein product: CASSLLAGGNTIYF.

V is TRBV6-1 and J is TRBJ2-2; no definite D call. The V gene lost 0 bases and the J gene lost 1 base, with 9 bases spanning the gap. The CDR3 contains 16 residues. Looked up from germline, CDR1 is MNHNS and CDR2 is SASEGT. In nucleotides, the CDR3 is TGTGCCAGCAGTGAAGCGCTGGCCAGGAACACCGGGGAGCTGTTTTTT. Its translation: CASSEALARNTGELFF.

CDR3 bases: TGCGCCAGCAGCTTGACAGGGGAGACAGATACGCAGTATTTT. Translated: CASSLTGETDTQYF. This chain links TRBV5-1 with TRBJ2-3, with TRBD1 matching 7 bases. Germline V CDR1 and CDR2: SGHRS, YFSETQ. V lost 1 base and J lost 3; bases outside the gene matches: 2. The CDR3 length is 14 residues.

The chain has TRBV6-5 and TRBJ1-1; TRBD1 matches 7 bases. Trimming removed 2 bases from V and 5 bases from J; junction bases left unmatched: 5. Germline V gene data show CDR1 as MNHEY and CDR2 as SVGAGI. This CDR3 comprises 14 residues. This chain's CDR3 is CASSYRGRGTEAFF. The DNA of the CDR3 is TGTGCCAGCAGTTACAGGGGGCGAGGGACTGAAGCTTTCTTT.

The rearrangement joins TRBV6-5 to TRBJ1-2; D possibly corresponds to TRBD1 (6 bases). V was shortened by 8 bases and J by 4 bases, with 14 bases between the two germline ends. Germline CDR1 MNHEY, CDR2 SVGAGI. CDR3 length: 13 amino acids. The CDR3 DNA reads as TGTGCCAGCGGGAGGGACACCGTCTATGGCTACACCTTC. Its translation is CASGRDTVYGYTF.

The chain joins TRBV5-1 to TRBJ2-1; D could derive from TRBD1 or TRBD2 (5 bases each). Germline values: CDR1 SGHRS, CDR2 YFSETQ. The ends were cut back, 7 bases at V and 3 bases at J, with 11 bases in the middle. This CDR3 contains 13 residues. CDR3 sequence: CASAEDIYNEQFF. The CDR3 nucleotides read TGCGCCAGCGCGGAGGACATCTACAATGAGCAGTTCTTC.

V and J are TRBV28 and TRBJ2-5, with 8 nucleotides matching TRBD1. This CDR3 spans 16 amino acids. CDR1 MDHEN and CDR2 SYDVKM come from the germline V gene. The V segment lost 5 bases and the J segment 1 base; nucleotides outside the gene matches: 9. As DNA, the CDR3 is TGTGCCAGCAGTCCCCTCCGACAGGGGCCCCAAGAGACCCAGTACTTC. Its translation: CASSPLRQGPQETQYF.

This chain connects TRBV29-1 to TRBJ1-1; D remains ambiguous. CDR1 is SQVTM, CDR2 ANQGSEA, per germline. The V and J ends lost 5 bases and 5 bases respectively, with 15 bases between them. CDR3 length equals 13 residues. The CDR3 spells CSVKGPRETEAFF. The CDR3 region has the DNA TGCAGCGTTAAAGGCCCTCGGGAGACTGAAGCTTTCTTT.

This clone appeared once. This chain connects TRBV6-1 to TRBJ2-7; 12 bases align to TRBD2. V lost 1 base to trimming and J lost 6 bases; unmatched junction nucleotides: 1. The CDR3 extends over 14 amino acids. Germline assignment: CDR1 MNHNS and CDR2 SASEGT. The CDR3: CASSEGLAGVEQYF. In nucleotides, the CDR3 is TGTGCCAGCAGTGAAGGACTAGCGGGAGTCGAGCAGTACTTC.

The chain carries TRBV6-5 and TRBJ2-3; 8 nucleotides agree with TRBD2. The CDR3 totals 14 residues. The germline V gene encodes CDR1 MNHEY and CDR2 SVGAGI. V trimming: 8 bases; J trimming: 5 bases; junction bases outside the gene matches: 9. For the CDR3, the DNA is TGTGCCAGCCAGCGGGAGTCACTTAAAGATACGCAGTATTTT. Its translation: CASQRESLKDTQYF.

V usage is TRBV9 and J usage is TRBJ2-2; no reliable D call. The ends were cut back, 0 bases at V and 5 bases at J, with 17 bases in the middle. CDR3 length: 17 amino acids. Germline CDR1 and CDR2: SGDLS and YYNGEE. The CDR3 loop reads CASSVATAVASTGELFF. Written as DNA, the CDR3 is TGTGCCAGCAGCGTAGCCACAGCTGTCGCGTCAACCGGGGAGCTGTTTTTT.

As to this clone: Different DNA sequences within this sample yield the same CDR3. This chain uses TRBV30 with TRBJ1-1; D gene ambiguous. The ends were cut back, 3 bases at V and 0 bases at J, with 8 bases in the middle. This CDR3 is 13 amino acids long. Germline V lookup: CDR1 GTSNPN, CDR2 SVGIG (reference sequence). CDR3: CAWSAQLNTEAFF. In DNA, the CDR3 is TGTGCCTGGAGCGCACAGTTGAACACTGAAGCTTTCTTT.

CDR3 in amino acids: CASSLSGNQPQHF. The CDR3 coding sequence is TGTGCCAGCAGCTTATCCGGGAATCAGCCCCAGCATTTT. The chain couples TRBV7-9 to TRBJ1-5; D gene ambiguous. The V gene's germline CDR1 is SEHNR and CDR2 FQNEAQ (reference sequence). The CDR3 runs 13 residues. Trimming left V 2 bases short and J 4 bases short, with 6 bases between. Using reference TRBV7-9 and TRBJ1-5 for the parts outside the CDR3, the full variable domain is DTGVSQNPRHKITKRGQNVTFRCDPISEHNRLYWYRQTLGQGPEFLTYFQNEAQLEKSRLLSDRFSAERPKGSFSTLEIQRTEQGDSAMYLCASSLSGNQPQHFGDGTRLSIL.